The rows below give T cell receptor beta chains drawn from one sample of a study of siplizumab effects on memory and regulatory T cells. Using immunoSEQ multiplex PCR, the repertoire was profiled, and TCRdb retains in-frame clones only, with some absent. The sample gives 95,000 to 100,000 clones, roughly 91% of which show up once; around 11% is in the top ten. Sequencing used non-Treg CD4+ T cells sorted from blood. The source of these receptors is a human donor in good health. CDR3s include the opening cysteine and the closing phenylalanine or tryptophan. D genes are given only for firm matches. Some rows have no size entry. The others give once, few or many, or a class for an expanded clone.

CDR3: CAWSNGGEFGEQYF
D: TRBD2
size: -
V: TRBV30

CDR3: CASSPPGLRTDTQYF
D: -
size: -
V: TRBV27

CDR3: CASRRFGLADYTGELFF
D: TRBD2
size: -
V: TRBV19

CDR3: CASSYSRGDEQYF
D: -
size: -
V: TRBV6-6

CDR3: CASSSHPGLAGDKETQYF
D: TRBD2
size: once
V: TRBV4-1

CDR3: CASNTRGDSYEQYF
D: -
size: -
V: TRBV28

CDR3: CASRGQGNQPQHF
D: TRBD1
size: -
V: TRBV6-1

CDR3: CASRYYTGATDTQYF
D: -
size: -
V: TRBV27

CDR3: CASSPDRVRDTQYF
D: TRBD1
size: -
V: TRBV5-1

CDR3: CASSSMVTDTQYF
D: -
size: -
V: TRBV14

CDR3: CASSAVYYEQYF
D: -
size: -
V: TRBV2

CDR3: CATSRGAMGRYEQYF
D: -
size: -
V: TRBV15

CDR3: CASSSRGINGWNTEAFF
D: -
size: -
V: TRBV5-5

CDR3: CASSRTRWDTQYF
D: -
size: -
V: TRBV11-3

CDR3: CASRRNSVNYGYTF
D: -
size: few
V: TRBV2

CDR3: CASSLSGGGQETQYF
D: -
size: -
V: TRBV5-1

CDR3: CATSRDRAQVYGYTF
D: -
size: once
V: TRBV15

CDR3: CASSRSSGHYNEQFF
D: TRBD2
size: once
V: TRBV7-2

CDR3: CASSLVYRESNEQFF
D: -
size: -
V: TRBV5-1

CDR3: CASSLEAVNYGYTF
D: -
size: -
V: TRBV5-5

CDR3: CASSQSVGQMNTEAFF
D: -
size: -
V: TRBV11-3

CDR3: CASSEGGLARGHF
D: -
size: -
V: TRBV7-2

CDR3: CAWGYGKETQYF
D: -
size: -
V: TRBV30

CDR3: CASSLTSANSPLHF
D: -
size: -
V: TRBV7-9

CDR3: CASSLFLGPRDEQFF
D: -
size: -
V: TRBV11-3

CDR3: CASVPGQGTNYGYTF
D: TRBD1
size: -
V: TRBV6-1

CDR3: CASSLVAYNEQFF
D: -
size: -
V: TRBV5-4

CDR3: CASSNPRPDRGTISALQYF
D: TRBD1
size: -
V: TRBV19

CDR3: CASSLLGGSNQPQHF
D: TRBD1
size: -
V: TRBV5-5

CDR3: CASSQVRGETQYF
D: TRBD1
size: once
V: TRBV4-1

CDR3: CASSSRQLDTQYF
D: -
size: -
V: TRBV18

CDR3: CASSAGSWDEKLFF
D: -
size: -
V: TRBV27

CDR3: CAFRDNEQFF
D: -
size: -
V: TRBV30

CDR3: CASSLGGTVLTYF
D: TRBD1
size: -
V: TRBV7-9

CDR3: CASSLGAGTDTQYF
D: -
size: -
V: TRBV5-1

CDR3: CASGLGQTGVRGNQPQHF
D: -
size: -
V: TRBV12-5

CDR3: CASNSLRDGLYEQYF
D: -
size: -
V: TRBV6-5

CDR3: CASSVTGTANTGELFF
D: TRBD1
size: once
V: TRBV6-1

CDR3: CSVTLQISKNIQYF
D: -
size: -
V: TRBV29-1

CDR3: CASSAQGLSTDTQYF
D: -
size: -
V: TRBV2

CDR3: CASPGQDYGYTF
D: -
size: -
V: TRBV12-5

CDR3: CASNSRYQETQYF
D: -
size: -
V: TRBV19

CDR3: CASSKLIDQPQHF
D: -
size: -
V: TRBV21-1

CDR3: CASSYTTASSGANVLTF
D: -
size: few
V: TRBV5-1

CDR3: CAITNRNYEQYF
D: -
size: -
V: TRBV10-3

CDR3: CASSVAGQPDYEQYF
D: TRBD1
size: -
V: TRBV9

CDR3: CAWSVRGSGNTIYF
D: -
size: once
V: TRBV30

CDR3: CASSGPGLADYEQYF
D: TRBD2
size: -
V: TRBV5-5

CDR3: CASSQMGEGTHEQYF
D: -
size: -
V: TRBV4-1

CDR3: CASSESGGFYEQYF
D: TRBD1
size: -
V: TRBV25-1

CDR3: CASRRLAEETQYF
D: TRBD2
size: -
V: TRBV6-1

CDR3: CASSTGLAGGEQFF
D: TRBD2
size: -
V: TRBV5-6

CDR3: CASTRQGNEQFF
D: TRBD1
size: -
V: TRBV28

CDR3: CASSSPISRDRGEQYF
D: -
size: once
V: TRBV5-1

CDR3: CASSLRGRSDTQYF
D: -
size: -
V: TRBV28

CDR3: CASSPPGTGGLYGYTF
D: TRBD1
size: -
V: TRBV23-1

CDR3: CASSFGQNIQYF
D: -
size: -
V: TRBV28

CDR3: CASSPFSGGRQETQYF
D: TRBD1
size: -
V: TRBV18

CDR3: CASSPRTSGRHSYNEQFF
D: TRBD2
size: -
V: TRBV5-1